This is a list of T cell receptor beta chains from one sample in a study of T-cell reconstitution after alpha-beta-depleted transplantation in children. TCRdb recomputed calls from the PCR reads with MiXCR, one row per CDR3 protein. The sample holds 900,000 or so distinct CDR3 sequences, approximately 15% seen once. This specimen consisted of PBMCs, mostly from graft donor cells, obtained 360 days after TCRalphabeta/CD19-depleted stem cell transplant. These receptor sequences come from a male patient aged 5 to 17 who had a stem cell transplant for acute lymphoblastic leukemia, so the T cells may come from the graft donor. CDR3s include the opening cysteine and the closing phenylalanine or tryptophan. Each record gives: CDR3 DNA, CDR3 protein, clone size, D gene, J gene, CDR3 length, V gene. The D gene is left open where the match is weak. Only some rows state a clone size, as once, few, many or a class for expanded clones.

CDR3nt: TGTGCCAGCAGCCAAGATCCTAGCGGAGGGTCCTACAATGAGCAGTTCTTC
CDR3aa: CASSQDPSGGSYNEQFF
abundance: few
d_gene: TRBD2
j_gene: TRBJ2-1
len: 17
v_gene: TRBV4-2

CDR3nt: TGTGCCAGCAGCAGGGACCTAGCTAACTATGGCTACACCTTC
CDR3aa: CASSRDLANYGYTF
abundance: few
d_gene: NA
j_gene: TRBJ1-2
len: 14
v_gene: TRBV3-1

CDR3nt: TGTGCCAGCAGTCCTAATGGGGGGGACACTGAAGCTTTCTTT
CDR3aa: CASSPNGGDTEAFF
abundance: many
d_gene: NA
j_gene: TRBJ1-1
len: 14
v_gene: TRBV27

CDR3nt: TGCAGCGTTGAAATGGAAGAAGCTTTCTTT
CDR3aa: CSVEMEEAFF
abundance: NA
d_gene: NA
j_gene: TRBJ1-1
len: 10
v_gene: TRBV29-1

CDR3nt: TGTGCCAGCAGTTTAGGGCAGGGACCAGAGACCCAGTACTTC
CDR3aa: CASSLGQGPETQYF
abundance: few
d_gene: NA
j_gene: TRBJ2-5
len: 14
v_gene: TRBV27

CDR3nt: TGCGCCAGCAGCCAAAGGACTAGCAAGTACGAGCAGTACTTC
CDR3aa: CASSQRTSKYEQYF
abundance: many
d_gene: TRBD2
j_gene: TRBJ2-7
len: 14
v_gene: TRBV4-1

CDR3nt: TGTGCCAGCAGCCTCTGGACTAGCGGGAGAAATGAGCAGTTCTTC
CDR3aa: CASSLWTSGRNEQFF
abundance: many
d_gene: TRBD2
j_gene: TRBJ2-1
len: 15
v_gene: TRBV14

CDR3nt: TGTGCCAGCAGCTTAGCGCTGAAGAGGATTGAAGCTTTCTTT
CDR3aa: CASSLALKRIEAFF
abundance: few
d_gene: NA
j_gene: TRBJ1-1
len: 14
v_gene: TRBV7-9

CDR3nt: TGCGCCAGCAGCCCTGGTCCTAGCGGAGGAGGGGTAGATACGCAGTATTTT
CDR3aa: CASSPGPSGGGVDTQYF
abundance: many
d_gene: TRBD2
j_gene: TRBJ2-3
len: 17
v_gene: TRBV5-1

CDR3nt: TGTGCCAGCAGTTCCTCGGCCAGGGTCAGCTCCTACGAGCAGTACTTC
CDR3aa: CASSSSARVSSYEQYF
abundance: few
d_gene: NA
j_gene: TRBJ2-7
len: 16
v_gene: TRBV12-3/TRBV12-4

CDR3nt: TGTGCCACTGGGACAGGGAATGAGCAGTTCTTC
CDR3aa: CATGTGNEQFF
abundance: few
d_gene: TRBD1
j_gene: TRBJ2-1
len: 11
v_gene: TRBV24-1

CDR3nt: TGCGCCAGCAGTGAGTGGGGAGATGGGGGGCGAGAGACCCAGTACTTC
CDR3aa: CASSEWGDGGRETQYF
abundance: few
d_gene: NA
j_gene: TRBJ2-5
len: 16
v_gene: TRBV10-2

CDR3nt: TGTGCTAGTGGAGGGGAGTATAATGAGCAGTTCTTC
CDR3aa: CASGGEYNEQFF
abundance: NA
d_gene: NA
j_gene: TRBJ2-1
len: 12
v_gene: TRBV12-5

CDR3nt: TGTGCCAGCAGCTTAACGGACAGAGGCTACGAGCAGTACTTC
CDR3aa: CASSLTDRGYEQYF
abundance: many
d_gene: NA
j_gene: TRBJ2-7
len: 14
v_gene: TRBV7-8

CDR3nt: TGCGCCAGCACCCCCTTGTTAGGCTACAATGAGCAGTTCTTC
CDR3aa: CASTPLLGYNEQFF
abundance: few
d_gene: NA
j_gene: TRBJ2-1
len: 14
v_gene: TRBV5-1

CDR3nt: TGTGCCAGCTCACCAAGTGGGCCCGGGGAGCTGTTTTTT
CDR3aa: CASSPSGPGELFF
abundance: NA
d_gene: NA
j_gene: TRBJ2-2
len: 13
v_gene: TRBV18

CDR3nt: TGTGCCAGCAGTTTTAGGACTAGCCATAACAATGAGCAGTTCTTC
CDR3aa: CASSFRTSHNNEQFF
abundance: few
d_gene: TRBD2
j_gene: TRBJ2-1
len: 15
v_gene: TRBV12-3/TRBV12-4

CDR3nt: TGTGCCAGCAGCTTCCTTTACCAAAATCAGCCCCAGCATTTT
CDR3aa: CASSFLYQNQPQHF
abundance: few
d_gene: NA
j_gene: TRBJ1-5
len: 14
v_gene: TRBV5-5

CDR3nt: TGTGCCAGCAGTTTAGGAGTTTGGACCGGGGAGCTGTTTTTT
CDR3aa: CASSLGVWTGELFF
abundance: NA
d_gene: NA
j_gene: TRBJ2-2
len: 14
v_gene: TRBV27

CDR3nt: TGCAGTGCCGTAGACCTTCGTCAAGAGACCCAGTACTTC
CDR3aa: CSAVDLRQETQYF
abundance: few
d_gene: NA
j_gene: TRBJ2-5
len: 13
v_gene: TRBV20-1

CDR3nt: TGCGCCAGCAGCCCCTGGACAGGGAAGGACAATGAGCAGTTCTTC
CDR3aa: CASSPWTGKDNEQFF
abundance: few
d_gene: TRBD1
j_gene: TRBJ2-1
len: 15
v_gene: TRBV4-1

CDR3nt: TGTGCCAGCAGCATTCAGTTAGTGGTCTCCTACAATGAGCAGTTCTTC
CDR3aa: CASSIQLVVSYNEQFF
abundance: NA
d_gene: NA
j_gene: TRBJ2-1
len: 16
v_gene: TRBV7-9